One and the same sample provided the 17 T cell receptor beta chains below, sequenced in a study of radiation and T cells in renal cell carcinoma. TCRdb keeps only in-frame clones here, not all; method: immunoSEQ multiplex PCR. In the table there are about 24,000 clones, roughly 60% of which are singletons. Treatment specified: treatment-naive control, cytoreductive nephrectomy. Sequenced here: tumor tissue, sampled from a patient whose treatment was nephrectomy without radiotherapy. These receptors originate from a man aged 40-50 years with renal cell carcinoma.

The V call is TRBV6-1, the J call TRBJ1-1; TRBD1 might be the D (6 bases). The CDR3 consists of 13 residues. Germline assignment: CDR1 MNHNS and CDR2 SASEGT. Trimming removed 8 bases at V and 0 bases at J, with 10 bases between. The CDR3 loop is CASARTVNTEAFF. As DNA, the CDR3 is TGTGCCAGCGCCCGGACAGTGAACACTGAAGCTTTCTTT.

The gene calls are TRBV29-1 and TRBJ2-7; 11 bases are shared with TRBD1. Trimming at V came to 7 bases and at J to 5 bases, leaving 7 bases not matched to a gene. Germline CDR1 SQVTM, CDR2 ANQGSEA. The CDR3 extends over 13 amino acids. The DNA for the CDR3 is TGCAGCGCCCTGAGGACAGGGGGCGACGAGCAGTACTTC. Encoded protein: CSALRTGGDEQYF.

This clone came up a few times. The DNA for the CDR3 is TGTGCCAGCCAGGGGGCTTCCTACGAGCAGTACGTC. Amino acids: CASQGASYEQYV. The J gene is TRBJ2-7, the V gene TRBV6-1; 8 bases match TRBD1. The V segment lost 8 bases and the J segment 1 base; nucleotides outside the gene matches: 1. Germline loops: CDR1 MNHNS, CDR2 SASEGT. The CDR3 runs 12 residues.

The chain combines TRBV19 with TRBJ1-2; D gene uncertain. Trimming took off 3 bases at V and 2 bases at J, with 7 bases between the two ends. This CDR3 contains 13 residues. Germline V gene sequence: CDR1 LNHDA, CDR2 SQIVND (reference sequence). In DNA form, the CDR3 reads TGTGCCAGTAGTATGACGGCCAACTATGGCTACACCTTC. The encoded protein is CASSMTANYGYTF.

The rearrangement joins TRBV9 to TRBJ2-1; 7 nucleotides agree with TRBD2. This CDR3 has 15 amino acids. Looked up from germline, CDR1 is SGDLS and CDR2 is YYNGEE. Trimming at V came to 3 bases and at J to 7 bases, leaving 10 bases not matched to a gene. The CDR3 protein is CASSADGTGGNEQFF. The CDR3 region has the DNA TGTGCCAGCAGCGCCGATGGCACCGGGGGGAATGAGCAGTTCTTC.

This chain uses TRBV15 with TRBJ1-2; possibly TRBD1 for D (5 bases). The CDR3 spans 13 residues. The V gene's germline CDR1 is LNHNV and CDR2 YYDKDF (reference sequence). V was pared by 5 bases and J by 3 bases, with 10 bases between. CDR3 bases: TGTGCCACCAGCCTCGGGACGGACTATGGCTACACCTTC. Amino acid sequence: CATSLGTDYGYTF.

This clone appeared many times. The chain carries TRBV6-1 and TRBJ1-6; TRBD1 matches 7 bases. The V segment lost 5 bases and the J segment 7 bases; nucleotides outside the gene matches: 5. Germline CDR1 is MNHNS and CDR2 is SASEGT. The CDR3 is 14 residues long. The CDR3 spells CASSLQGMNSPLHF. In nucleotides, the CDR3 is TGTGCCAGCAGTCTACAGGGGATGAATTCACCCCTCCACTTT.

The genes are TRBV9 and TRBJ2-6, with D uncertain. The V gene's germline CDR1 is SGDLS and CDR2 YYNGEE. Trimming removed 3 bases from V and 2 bases from J, with 9 bases in between. The CDR3 length is 15 residues. For the CDR3, the DNA is TGTGCCAGCAGCGCGACCAGCACTGGGGCCAACGTCCTGACTTTC. Translation gives CASSATSTGANVLTF.

The chain is built from TRBV5-1 and TRBJ2-5; weak D call: TRBD2 (7 bases). This CDR3 has 13 residues. The germline V and J ends were trimmed by 6 bases and 5 bases, with 14 bases remaining between them. CDR1 and CDR2 from the germline V gene are SGHRS and YFSETQ. Written as DNA, the CDR3 is TGCGCCAGCACCATAGGGGGGGTGGAGACCCAGTACTTC. This encodes CASTIGGVETQYF.

This chain links TRBV18 with TRBJ1-1, with 7 bases aligning to TRBD1. Germline loops: CDR1 KGHSH, CDR2 LQKENI. The V and J ends lost 6 bases and 5 bases, in that order; junction bases with no gene match: 9. The CDR3 totals 14 residues. The CDR3 reads CASSSGGKRTEAFF. CDR3 DNA: TGTGCCAGCTCGTCAGGGGGGAAGAGGACTGAAGCTTTCTTT.

V is TRBV28 and J is TRBJ1-1; a weak D match, TRBD1 (5 bases). This CDR3 contains 14 residues. CDR1 is MDHEN, CDR2 SYDVKM, per germline. With 3 bases removed from V and 6 bases from J, the gap between germline ends came to 14 bases. The CDR3 reads CASSLEGRWAEAFF. The CDR3 DNA follows: TGTGCCAGCAGTTTGGAGGGGCGCTGGGCTGAAGCTTTCTTT.

The V gene is TRBV7-9, the J gene TRBJ1-6; no firm D call. The length of the CDR3 is 14 residues. Trimming stripped 4 bases from V and 10 bases from J, with 14 bases between. The V gene's germline CDR1 is SEHNR and CDR2 FQNEAQ (reference sequence). For the CDR3, the DNA is TGTGCCAGCAGCTCAGGTTCTCCGGGGTCACCCCTCCACTTT. This translates into CASSSGSPGSPLHF.

The V and J genes are TRBV6-1 and TRBJ2-3; D ambiguous. Trimming pared 2 bases from V and 0 bases from J, leaving 15 bases between. The CDR3 loop spans 17 amino acids. From germline, CDR1 is MNHNS and CDR2 SASEGT. The CDR3 region is CASSEYVVGTSTDTQYF. The CDR3 DNA reads TGTGCCAGCAGTGAATATGTCGTGGGAACTAGCACAGATACGCAGTATTTT.

V and J are TRBV5-1 and TRBJ2-1, with D maybe TRBD2 (6 bases). Germline CDR1 and CDR2: SGHRS and YFSETQ. This CDR3 has 15 residues. V lost 4 bases, J lost 9 bases, and 20 bases lay in between. CDR3 bases: TGCGCCAGCAGCGCGGGGACGATTCTTGGAAGTGAGCAGTTCTTC. This translates into CASSAGTILGSEQFF.

The chain is built from TRBV9 and TRBJ1-2; TRBD1 aligns across 7 bases. The V gene's germline CDR1 is SGDLS and CDR2 YYNGEE. The CDR3 has 14 residues. J lost 8 bases, V lost 4 bases, and 11 bases had no gene match. The CDR3: CASSHGTAAWGYTF. DNA of the CDR3: TGTGCCAGCAGCCATGGGACAGCTGCTTGGGGCTACACCTTC.

This clone has just one count. The chain uses TRBV6-6 and TRBJ2-3; 9 bases are shared with TRBD2. The CDR3 covers 14 residues. Losses at the gene ends were 6 bases for V and 4 bases for J; bases not matched to a gene: 5. Germline V lookup: CDR1 MNHNY, CDR2 SVGAGI (reference sequence). The CDR3, as DNA: TGTGCCAGCAGCTATAGCGGGAGCGCAGATACGCAGTATTTT. It specifies CASSYSGSADTQYF.

The V call is TRBV9, the J call TRBJ2-5; D gene unclear. Trimming left V 3 bases short and J 0 bases short, with 6 bases between. Per the germline V gene, CDR1 is SGDLS and CDR2 is YYNGEE. CDR3 length: 13 residues. CDR3 DNA sequence: TGTGCCAGCAGCGCGGTGAACCAAGAGACCCAGTACTTC. Its translation is CASSAVNQETQYF.